These 19 T cell receptor beta chains came from one sample sequenced in a study of PD-1 blockade in classical Hodgkin lymphoma. Regarding time point: newly diagnosed, previously untreated cHL patient sample. Generated by immunoSEQ multiplex PCR, the TCRdb table keeps only in-frame clones and is missing some. The sample records roughly 70,000 clones, over 90% being singletons. The sample comprised peripheral blood mononuclear cells (PBMCs). The receptors stem from a human donor with classical Hodgkin lymphoma.

The rearrangement links TRBV2 to TRBJ2-7; the D gene is possibly TRBD2 (7 bases). Germline V lookup: CDR1 SNHLY, CDR2 FYNNEI. CDR3 length: 13 amino acids. Trimming shortened V by 4 bases and J by 5 bases, and 12 bases separated the two germline ends. The CDR3 nucleotides are TGTGCCAGCAGTGTAGGGGGGGCGGACGAGCAGTACTTC. It specifies CASSVGGADEQYF.

V and J are TRBV19 and TRBJ1-3; D gene ambiguous. CDR1 and CDR2 from the germline V gene are LNHDA and SQIVND (reference sequence). The CDR3 loop spans 13 amino acids. The CDR3 loop reads CGSKFDSGNTIYF. The CDR3 DNA is TGTGGGAGTAAATTCGACTCTGGAAACACCATATATTTT.

This rearrangement joins TRBV7-9 to TRBJ2-7; D possibly matches TRBD1 or TRBD2 (5 bases each). The ends were cut back, 5 bases at V and 0 bases at J, with 17 bases in the middle. This CDR3 contains 16 residues. Germline-derived CDR1 and CDR2 are SEHNR and FQNEAQ (reference sequence). CDR3 loop: CASSPPGATSSYEQYF. CDR3 nucleotide sequence: TGTGCCAGCAGCCCCCCCGGGGCAACGAGCTCCTACGAGCAGTACTTC.

The chain links TRBV6-5 to TRBJ2-6; D unresolved. The CDR3 consists of 15 residues. Germline V lookup: CDR1 MNHEY, CDR2 SVGAGI. Trimming removed 7 bases from V and 4 bases from J, with 14 bases in between. Here the CDR3 DNA reads TGTGCCAGCATGGGCCGTGGGCGAGGGGCCAACGTCCTGACTTTC. Encoded protein: CASMGRGRGANVLTF.

V and J are TRBV7-9 and TRBJ1-1, with 7 bases aligning to TRBD1. The CDR3 is 14 residues long. Germline loops: CDR1 SEHNR, CDR2 FQNEAQ (reference sequence). J gave up 1 base and V 5 bases, and 4 bases lay outside the gene matches. CDR3 nucleotides: TGTGCCAGCAGCCCCCGGACAGGGAACACTGAAGCTTTCTTT. Its protein is CASSPRTGNTEAFF.

V usage is TRBV7-9 and J usage is TRBJ2-5; D might be TRBD2 (6 bases). The CDR3 has 13 amino acids. Trimming stripped 5 bases from V and 9 bases from J, with 16 bases between. Germline CDR1 SEHNR, CDR2 FQNEAQ (reference sequence). The CDR3 bases are TGTGCCAGCAGCGGAACCACCCCGGGGGCCCAGTACTTC. Translation gives CASSGTTPGAQYF.

Note on this clone: The junction does not match germline at one end; this may be a read error. V gene TRBV10-2 combines with J gene TRBJ2-7; D is ambiguous. Germline V CDR1 and CDR2: WSHSY, SAAADI. The CDR3 is 12 residues long. DNA of the CDR3: TGCGCCAGCAGGGAGTGGGACTACGAGCAGTACTTC. Translation gives CASREWDYEQYF.

The rearrangement joins TRBV7-9 to TRBJ2-7; the D call may be TRBD1 or TRBD2 (7 bases each). The germline V and J ends were trimmed by 4 bases and 2 bases, with 18 bases remaining between them. The V gene's germline CDR1 is SEHNR and CDR2 FQNEAQ (reference sequence). The CDR3 is 16 amino acids. For the CDR3, the DNA is TGTGCCAGCAGCTGGGGGGGGGACAGCCCTCCCTACGAGCAGTACTTC. It specifies CASSWGGDSPPYEQYF.

CDR3 bases: TGTGCCAGCAGCTTGGCGTTGCGCGAGACCCAGTACTTC. Protein product: CASSLALRETQYF. The chain links TRBV5-6 to TRBJ2-5; D is uncertain. The V gene lost 0 bases and the J gene lost 5 bases, with 8 bases spanning the gap. The CDR3 length is 13 residues. CDR1 is SGHDT, CDR2 YYEEEE, per germline.

V usage is TRBV11-3 and J usage is TRBJ1-4, with D possibly matching TRBD1 (5 bases). The CDR3 contains 15 residues. Germline V CDR1 and CDR2: SGHNT, YENEEA. The V gene lost 7 bases and the J gene lost 8 bases, with 20 bases spanning the gap. The CDR3 region is CASNPSGTRSEKLFF. CDR3 sequence (DNA): TGTGCCAGCAACCCATCCGGGACCCGAAGCGAAAAACTGTTTTTT.

The chain has TRBV7-8 and TRBJ1-1, with 7 bases matching TRBD1. Unmatched junction bases numbered 7, after V lost 2 bases and J lost 1 base. This CDR3 has 16 residues. Germline loops: CDR1 SGHVS, CDR2 FQNEAQ. The DNA of the CDR3 is TGTGCCAGCAGCTTATTCTTGAGGGGGCAGAACACTGAAGCTTTCTTT. Residues: CASSLFLRGQNTEAFF.

V usage is TRBV10-3 and J usage is TRBJ1-1; D gene unclear. The germline V gene encodes CDR1 ENHRY and CDR2 SYGVKD. Trimming removed 0 bases at V and 0 bases at J, with 14 bases between. This CDR3 is 17 amino acids long. CDR3 coding DNA: TGTGCCATCAGTGAGTCTCCCACCGAAAAGATGAACACTGAAGCTTTCTTT. Translating it yields CAISESPTEKMNTEAFF.

The V gene is TRBV28, the J gene TRBJ2-7, with TRBD1 matching over 7 bases. CDR1 is MDHEN, CDR2 SYDVKM, per germline. V lost 3 bases to trimming and J lost 2 bases; unmatched junction nucleotides: 4. CDR3 size: 14 residues. The CDR3 bases are TGTGCCAGCAGTTTCGGAGGACAGGCCTACGAGCAGTACTTC. It yields the protein CASSFGGQAYEQYF.

This rearrangement joins TRBV11-1 to TRBJ1-3; D not certain. V lost 4 bases and J 0 bases, leaving 10 bases between the germline ends. Germline CDR1 and CDR2: SGHAT and FQDESV (reference sequence). This CDR3 is built from 15 residues. In DNA form, the CDR3 reads TGTGCCAGCAGCTCTAGAGAAATCTCTGGAAACACCATATATTTT. Encoded protein: CASSSREISGNTIYF.

The chain combines TRBV5-5 with TRBJ1-2; D not resolved. The V end was cut by 0 bases, the J end by 2 bases, with 14 bases between. The length of the CDR3 is 16 residues. Germline-derived CDR1 and CDR2 are SGHKS and YYEKEE (reference sequence). CDR3 bases: TGTGCCAGCAGCTTGGCCGCGGCAGTCGTAAACTATGGCTACACCTTC. Its protein product is CASSLAAAVVNYGYTF.

Of note for this clone: The junction departs from the called germline gene at one end, perhaps through a read error. The chain recombines TRBV6-1 with TRBJ1-2, with D tentatively TRBD1 (5 bases). CDR1 and CDR2 (germline): MNHNS, SASEGT. The CDR3 runs to 13 residues. The CDR3 here is CASSPPGGGPDPF. In DNA, the CDR3 is TGTGCCAGCAGCCCTCCCGGGGGGGGACCCGATCCCTTC.

This rearrangement joins TRBV18 to TRBJ1-2; D is perhaps TRBD1 (5 bases). Germline loops: CDR1 KGHSH, CDR2 LQKENI. The CDR3 spans 16 residues. V shed 3 bases and J shed 7 bases, with 21 bases lying between them. The CDR3 here is CASSPTAGGPFFGYTF. The CDR3 nucleotides read TGTGCCAGCTCACCTACAGCGGGGGGTCCTTTTTTTGGCTACACCTTC.

The rearrangement joins TRBV10-1 to TRBJ2-3; TRBD2 matches 7 bases. This CDR3 spans 15 amino acids. Germline V gives CDR1 WNHNN, CDR2 SYGVQD (reference sequence). The junction had 10 bases not matched to a gene; V was cut back by 5 bases and J by 5 bases. The CDR3 is CASSPWGGSEDTQYF. In DNA form, the CDR3 reads TGCGCCAGCAGTCCCTGGGGCGGGAGTGAAGATACGCAGTATTTT.

The CDR3 reads CASSDQAGSTDTQYF. DNA for the CDR3: TGTGCCAGCAGCGATCAGGCGGGTAGCACAGATACGCAGTATTTT. The chain carries TRBV7-2 and TRBJ2-3, with D possibly TRBD2 on 5 matching bases. This CDR3 is 15 amino acids long. The V end was cut by 5 bases, the J end by 0 bases, with 12 bases between. Germline lookup yields CDR1 SGHTA and CDR2 FQGNSA.